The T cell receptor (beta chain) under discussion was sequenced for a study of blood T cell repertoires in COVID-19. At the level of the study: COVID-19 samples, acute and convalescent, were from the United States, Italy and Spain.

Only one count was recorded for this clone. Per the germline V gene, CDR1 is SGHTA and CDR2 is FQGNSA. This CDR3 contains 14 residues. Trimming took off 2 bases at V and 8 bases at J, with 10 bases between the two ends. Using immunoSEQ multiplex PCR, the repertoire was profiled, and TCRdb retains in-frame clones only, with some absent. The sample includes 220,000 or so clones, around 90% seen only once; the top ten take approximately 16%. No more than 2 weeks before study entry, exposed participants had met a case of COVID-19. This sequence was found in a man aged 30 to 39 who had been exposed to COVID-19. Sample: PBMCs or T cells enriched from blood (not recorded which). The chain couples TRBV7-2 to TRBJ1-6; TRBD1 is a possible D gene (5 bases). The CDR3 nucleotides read TGTGCCAGCAGCTTACAGGGTGACGATTCACCCCTCCACTTT. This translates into CASSLQGDDSPLHF.